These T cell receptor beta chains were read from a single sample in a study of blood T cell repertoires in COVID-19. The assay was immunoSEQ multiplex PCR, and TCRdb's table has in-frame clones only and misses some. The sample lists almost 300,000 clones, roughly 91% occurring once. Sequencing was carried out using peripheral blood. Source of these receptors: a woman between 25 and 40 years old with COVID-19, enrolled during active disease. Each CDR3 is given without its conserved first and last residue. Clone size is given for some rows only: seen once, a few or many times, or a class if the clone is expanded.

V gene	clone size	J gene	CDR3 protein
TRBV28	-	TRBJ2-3	ASSPRVADTQY
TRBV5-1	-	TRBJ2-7	ASSIEGLDGYEQY
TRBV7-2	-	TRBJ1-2	ASSLESGHIYGYT
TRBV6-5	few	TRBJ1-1	ASRRSGTGNTEAF
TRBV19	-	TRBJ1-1	ASSIWDRGLEAF
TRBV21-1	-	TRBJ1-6	ASSKVKGSNSPLH
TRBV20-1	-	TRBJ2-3	SAISQY
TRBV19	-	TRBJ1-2	ASSGTGLYGYT
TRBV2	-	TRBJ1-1	ASSEGTGDGNTEAF
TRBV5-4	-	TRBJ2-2	ASSLFGGELGELF
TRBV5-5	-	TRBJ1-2	ASSLGSLDSYGYT
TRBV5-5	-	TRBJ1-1	ASSPQQLNTEAF
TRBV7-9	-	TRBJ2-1	ASSFPSSNEQF
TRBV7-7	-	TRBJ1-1	ASSLLRGWCEAF
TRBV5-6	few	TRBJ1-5	ASSARGVWSNQPQH
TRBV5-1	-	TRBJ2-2	ASSVQGAGELF
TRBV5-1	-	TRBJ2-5	ASIGQGETQY
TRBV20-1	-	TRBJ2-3	SASRGGPRTDTQY
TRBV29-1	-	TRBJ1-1	SVTGVNEAF
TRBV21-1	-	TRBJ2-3	ASRHRQGDTQY